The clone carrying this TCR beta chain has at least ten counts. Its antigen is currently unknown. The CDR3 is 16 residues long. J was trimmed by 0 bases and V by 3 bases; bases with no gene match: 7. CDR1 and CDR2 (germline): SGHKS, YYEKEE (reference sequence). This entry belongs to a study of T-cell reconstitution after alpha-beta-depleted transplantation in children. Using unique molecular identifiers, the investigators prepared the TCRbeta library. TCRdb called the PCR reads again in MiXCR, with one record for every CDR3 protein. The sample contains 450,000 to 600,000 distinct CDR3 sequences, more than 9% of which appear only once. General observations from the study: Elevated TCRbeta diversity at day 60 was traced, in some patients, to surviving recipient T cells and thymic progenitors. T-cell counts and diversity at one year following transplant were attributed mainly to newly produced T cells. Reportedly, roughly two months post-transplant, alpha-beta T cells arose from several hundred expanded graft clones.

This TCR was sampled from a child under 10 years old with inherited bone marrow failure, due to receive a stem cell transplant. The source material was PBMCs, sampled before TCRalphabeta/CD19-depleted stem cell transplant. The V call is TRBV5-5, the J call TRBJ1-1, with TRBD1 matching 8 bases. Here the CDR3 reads CASSSNQGAMNTEAFF. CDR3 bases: TGTGCCAGCAGCTCCAACCAGGGGGCGATGAACACTGAAGCTTTCTTT. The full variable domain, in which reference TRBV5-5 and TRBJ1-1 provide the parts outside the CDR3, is DAGVTQSPTHLIKTRGQQVTLRCSPISGHKSVSWYQQVLGQGPQFIFQYYEKEERGRGNFPDRFSARQFPNYSSELNVNALLLGDSALYLCASSSNQGAMNTEAFFGQGTRLTVV.